This T cell receptor (beta chain) was retrieved from a study of T cells in Graves' hyperthyroidism and ophthalmopathy. The V gene's germline CDR1 is MNHNS and CDR2 SASEGT. Trimming left V 6 bases short and J 4 bases short, with 15 bases between. The CDR3 covers 15 residues. For this clonotype: Its target is unknown.

Regarding the study as a whole: Most thyroid clonotypes expanded above 0.001 appeared in blood too. Ophthalmopathy prediction by the model preceded onset by a median about 6.3 months.

TCR beta CDR3 regions were amplified from RNA transcripts. With the HTBI primer set, the TCR CDR3 went through a first round of RT-PCR. TCRdb analysed the multiplex PCR reads with MiXCR anew, one entry per CDR3 protein. The sample records over 700,000 distinct CDR3 sequences, 18% being singletons. The study based diagnoses on clinical symptoms, serum thyroxine and TRAb, thyroid ultrasound and orbital computed tomography. A sample of blood taken at first hyperthyroidism diagnosis preceded any ophthalmopathy symptoms. Sequenced input: blood. The origin of this receptor is a woman between 50 and 59 years old with Graves' hyperthyroidism that later progressed to Graves' ophthalmopathy. The chain recombines TRBV6-1 with TRBJ1-4; no definite D call. For the CDR3, the DNA is TGTGCCAGCAGAAGTGCTCGGCGGGGTAATGAAAAACTGTTTTTT. Residues: CASRSARRGNEKLFF.